This passage covers 22 T cell receptor beta chains from one sample sequenced in a study of blood T cell repertoires in COVID-19 (dated by TCRdb to 2018 to 2020). Receptor amplification or capture employed the immunoSEQ multiplex PCR assay. In TCRdb, the immuneACCESS table is reduced to in-frame sequences with V and J assigned. These tables do not hold every clone; where another copy was compared, an unresolved V gene accounts for under half, and the others remain unexplained. The sample table shows about 78,000 clones, and roughly 80% are seen once. The ten largest clones represent about 5.8% of the sample. Sequences were obtained from peripheral blood. Source of these receptors: a man aged 55 to 70 with active or convalescent COVID-19.

V is TRBV30 and J is TRBJ2-1, with 9 bases aligning to TRBD1. The length of the CDR3 is 16 residues. V dropped 3 bases and J dropped 10; count of bases not matched to a gene: 16. The germline gives CDR1 GTSNPN, CDR2 SVGIG (reference sequence). The CDR3 DNA is TGTGCCTGGAGACCCTGGACAGGGGATGTCCGCGGGGAGCAGTTCTTC. It codes for CAWRPWTGDVRGEQFF.

This chain's CDR3 is CASSYSRGLSQETQYF. CDR3 bases: TGTGCCAGCAGTTACTCCAGGGGTTTATCCCAAGAGACCCAGTACTTC. The chain has TRBV6-5 and TRBJ2-5; tentatively, D is TRBD1 (6 bases). CDR3 length equals 16 residues. The V and J ends lost 0 bases and 1 base respectively, with 12 bases between them. Germline CDR1 reads MNHEY; CDR2 reads SVGAGI.

This chain links TRBV3-1 (or the pseudogene TRBV3-2) with TRBJ2-1; 14 bases are shared with TRBD2. The CDR3 has 15 residues. Germline V CDR1 and CDR2: LGHDT, YNNKEL (reference sequence). V gave up 3 bases and J gave up 8 bases; unmatched junction bases: 3. In DNA form, the CDR3 reads TGTGCCAGCAGCCAGACTAGCGGGGGGGCATATGAGCAGTTCTTC. Translated, it gives CASSQTSGGAYEQFF.

The chain employs TRBV29-1 and TRBJ2-2; tentatively, D is TRBD1 (6 bases). V lost 4 bases and J lost 0, with 9 bases in between. The length of the CDR3 is 14 residues. Germline V gives CDR1 SQVTM, CDR2 ANQGSEA. CDR3 nucleotide sequence: TGCAGCGTTGGAACAGGGACGAACACCGGGGAGCTGTTTTTT. This translates into CSVGTGTNTGELFF.

The J gene is TRBJ2-5, the V gene TRBV6-2 or TRBV6-3, with TRBD2 as a possible D gene (6 bases). Germline CDR1 and CDR2: MNHEY and SVGEGT. CDR3 length: 14 amino acids. The V end was cut by 7 bases, the J end by 4 bases, with 16 bases between. The CDR3 nucleotides are TGTGCCAGCACCCCCTTGGAGGGAAGAGAGACCCAGTACTTC. Its protein is CASTPLEGRETQYF.

The chain has TRBV6-2 or TRBV6-3 and TRBJ1-1; D not certain. CDR1 is MNHEY and CDR2 is SVGEGT in the germline V gene. The CDR3 contains 15 residues. V dropped 2 bases and J dropped 1 base, with 11 bases sitting between them. CDR3 DNA sequence: TGTGCCAGCAGTTACCGAGGGTCGGGGAACACTGAAGCTTTCTTT. Amino acid sequence: CASSYRGSGNTEAFF.

This chain connects TRBV10-2 to TRBJ1-2, with D possibly being TRBD1 (5 bases). Looked up from germline, CDR1 is WSHSY and CDR2 is SAAADI. V was shortened by 8 bases and J by 0 bases, with 16 bases between the two germline ends. CDR3 length: 15 residues. The CDR3 reads CASSGTTHSNYGYTF. CDR3 in DNA: TGCGCCAGCTCAGGGACTACACACTCTAACTATGGCTACACCTTC.

The rearrangement joins TRBV7-2 to TRBJ2-7; 11 bases are a match to TRBD2. The CDR3 covers 13 residues. V gave up 6 bases and J gave up 5 bases; unmatched junction bases: 3. CDR1 is SGHTA, CDR2 FQGNSA, per germline. CDR3 sequence reads: CASRTSGEDEQYF. In DNA, the CDR3 is TGTGCCAGCAGGACTAGCGGGGAAGACGAGCAGTACTTC.

The chain couples TRBV27 to TRBJ1-2, with 7 bases identical to TRBD1. This CDR3 has 13 amino acids. Trimming removed 0 bases from V and 8 bases from J; junction bases left unmatched: 3. Germline-derived CDR1 and CDR2 are MNHEY and SMNVEV (reference sequence). DNA for the CDR3: TGTGCCAGCAGTTTATCAGGGGGCTGGGGCTACACCTTC. Its protein product is CASSLSGGWGYTF.

The chain joins TRBV18 to TRBJ1-1; unclear D gene. This CDR3 comprises 16 residues. V was trimmed by 2 bases and J by 0 bases, leaving 13 bases between them. In germline, CDR1 is KGHSH, CDR2 LQKENI. The CDR3 region is CASSPISATMNTEAFF. The CDR3 DNA reads TGTGCCAGCTCACCAATCTCAGCAACTATGAACACTGAAGCTTTCTTT.

This rearrangement joins TRBV19 to TRBJ2-4, with 11 bases that match TRBD1. V shed 4 bases, J shed 4 bases, and the junction held 6 bases outside the gene matches. This CDR3 region has 16 residues. Germline CDR1 LNHDA, CDR2 SQIVND (reference sequence). The CDR3 coding sequence is TGTGCCAGTAGTACTTGGACAGGGGGCTCAAAAAACATTCAGTACTTC. Encoded protein: CASSTWTGGSKNIQYF.

The chain uses TRBV23-1 and TRBJ1-2; D gene ambiguous. Being an ORF, TRBV23-1 has a function that is uncertain. The ends were cut back, 0 bases at V and 4 bases at J, with 18 bases in the middle. The CDR3 consists of 17 residues. CDR3: CASSQSRRLRSGYGYTF. CDR3 DNA sequence: TGCGCCAGCAGTCAATCCCGCCGGTTGCGGTCCGGCTATGGCTACACCTTC.

The rearrangement links TRBV4-3 to TRBJ2-5, with 8 nucleotides matching TRBD2. Germline V gene lookup returns CDR1 LGHNA and CDR2 YSLEER. There are 16 residues in the CDR3. The ends lost 4 bases at V and 1 base at J; junction bases unmatched: 8. The CDR3 nucleotides read TGCGCCAGCAGCCCCGGGGTAGCGGGGATCCAAGAGACCCAGTACTTC. It specifies CASSPGVAGIQETQYF.

This chain uses TRBV6-2 or TRBV6-3 with TRBJ2-3; tentative D call: TRBD1 (6 bases). The ends were cut back, 5 bases at V and 4 bases at J, with 16 bases in the middle. Germline loops: CDR1 MNHEY, CDR2 SVGEGT. The CDR3 loop spans 15 amino acids. CDR3 protein: CASSQQGSRSDTQYF. As DNA, the CDR3 is TGTGCCAGCAGTCAACAGGGTAGTCGATCAGATACGCAGTATTTT.

The chain is built from TRBV11-2 and TRBJ1-1, with TRBD1 as a possible D gene (5 bases). V shed 4 bases and J shed 3 bases, with 18 bases lying between them. The V gene's germline CDR1 is SGHAT and CDR2 FQNNGV. This CDR3 has 16 residues. The CDR3 DNA reads TGTGCCAGCAGCTCCTGGTCGGCCTGGGGGGACACTGAAGCTTTCTTT. This gives the protein CASSSWSAWGDTEAFF.

This rearrangement joins TRBV11-1 to TRBJ2-7; 11 bases match TRBD1. This CDR3 is 14 amino acids long. Germline V gene sequence: CDR1 SGHAT, CDR2 FQDESV (reference sequence). With 4 bases clipped from V and 5 bases from J, the junction kept 4 bases outside the gene matches. This chain's CDR3 is CASSSGQGVDEQYF. CDR3 sequence (DNA): TGTGCCAGCAGCTCGGGACAGGGGGTCGACGAGCAGTACTTC.

The V call is TRBV19, the J call TRBJ1-5; possible D gene TRBD1, 5 bases. Germline CDR1 LNHDA, CDR2 SQIVND (reference sequence). The CDR3 length is 15 residues. V lost 1 base and J 2 bases, leaving 9 bases between the germline ends. The CDR3 region has the DNA TGTGCCAGTAGTATAGGGCCAGGGCGCAATCAGCCCCAGCATTTT. The encoded protein is CASSIGPGRNQPQHF.

The rearrangement links TRBV9 to TRBJ2-2, with D perhaps matching TRBD2 (5 bases). The CDR3 has 18 amino acids. V was pared by 4 bases and J by 5 bases, with 24 bases between. Germline CDR1 reads SGDLS; CDR2 reads YYNGEE. The CDR3 spells CASSNRRPPPGNTGELFF. As DNA, the CDR3 is TGTGCCAGCAGCAATAGAAGGCCCCCCCCCGGGAATACCGGGGAGCTGTTTTTT.

The chain uses TRBV4-3 and TRBJ2-7; TRBD2 matches 8 bases. V lost 5 bases, J lost 3 bases, and 9 bases stayed unmatched. This CDR3 spans 15 amino acids. Per the germline V gene, CDR1 is LGHNA and CDR2 is YSLEER. CDR3 loop: CASSGDTSGGYEQYF. Written as DNA, the CDR3 is TGCGCCAGCAGCGGCGATACCAGCGGGGGCTACGAGCAGTACTTC.

The V gene is TRBV12-3 or TRBV12-4, the J gene TRBJ1-1; D perhaps matches TRBD1 (6 bases). The CDR3 has 13 residues. Trimming removed 1 base from V and 9 bases from J, with 12 bases in between. The CDR3 bases are TGTGCCAGCAGTTTAGTGGGACGGGACAAAGCTTTCTTT. Translation: CASSLVGRDKAFF.

The chain joins TRBV7-8 to TRBJ1-2; D remains unclear. The V end lost 4 bases, the J end lost 0 bases, and 12 bases lay between the germline ends. Germline CDR1 is SGHVS and CDR2 is FQNEAQ. CDR3 length: 15 residues. CDR3 bases: TGTGCCAGCAGCTCGTCGGGGAGAGCTAACTATGGCTACACCTTC. This encodes CASSSSGRANYGYTF.

With regard to this clone: Distinct nucleotide sequences in the sample also encode this CDR3. This chain joins TRBV5-1 and TRBJ1-1; TRBD1 agrees at 9 bases. The V gene's germline CDR1 is SGHRS and CDR2 YFSETQ. This CDR3 contains 14 residues. Trimming at V came to 4 bases and at J to 2 bases, leaving 3 bases not matched to a gene. The CDR3: CASSRGQGNTEAFF. CDR3 nucleotides: TGCGCCAGCAGCAGGGGACAGGGAAACACTGAAGCTTTCTTT.